This record concerns one TCR beta chain sequence. The antigen remains unidentified. The data belong to a study of T cells after posttransplantation cyclophosphamide. Study results and caveats: Tissue-infiltrating T cells from skin or gut overlapped little with blood T cells. Donor CD8+ memory clones often dominated recipient blood repertoires at later times. Recipient CMV seropositivity and CMV reactivation strongly tracked TRB clonality.

Germline lookup yields CDR1 SGHTA and CDR2 FQGNSA. Trimming left V 1 base short and J 3 bases short, with 6 bases between. CDR3 size: 13 residues. Methotrexate plus calcineurin inhibitor accompanied controls' myeloablative marrow transplants; sampling was 1 year later. Clones were sequenced by immunoSEQ multiplex PCR, and TCRdb holds only the in-frame ones, with some missing. The sample consists of about 21,000 clones, around 87% of them appearing once. The chain has TRBV7-2 and TRBJ1-1, with a possible D match to TRBD1 (6 bases). The source is a female patient between 30 and 40 years old who received an allogeneic stem cell transplant from an unrelated donor, was CMV-positive, and had acute and chronic GVHD. Some T cells may arise from the graft donor. The starting material was PBMCs, obtained about 350 days after allogeneic stem cell transplant with calcineurin inhibitor and methotrexate. The chain's CDR3 is CASSLDRDTEAFF. CDR3 coding DNA: TGTGCCAGCAGCTTAGACAGGGACACTGAAGCTTTCTTT.